These 10 T cell receptor beta chains came from one sample sequenced in a study of control samples from healthy donors and cancer patients. Some clones are missing from TCRdb's copy, which holds only in-frame ones; the method was immunoSEQ multiplex PCR. Here the sample spans about 170,000 clones, roughly 89% being singletons. Sequencing input: blood. Receptors originate from a man younger than 40 in good health.

The chain has TRBV6-6 and TRBJ1-6, with D tentatively TRBD1 (6 bases). CDR3 length: 16 amino acids. V was pared by 6 bases and J by 0 bases, with 12 bases between. Germline CDR1 and CDR2: MNHNY and SVGAGI (reference sequence). CDR3 bases: TGTGCCAGCAGCCAGGGGTTGAGCTCCTATAATTCACCCCTCCACTTT. This gives the protein CASSQGLSSYNSPLHF.

This clone was counted once. The V call is TRBV28, the J call TRBJ1-2; TRBD1 agrees at 7 bases. The CDR3 has 12 amino acids. V lost 7 bases to trimming and J lost 7 bases; unmatched junction nucleotides: 6. The germline gives CDR1 MDHEN, CDR2 SYDVKM. In DNA, the CDR3 is TGTGCCAGCAAAGGGGGCGCCTCTGGCTACACCTTC. It translates to CASKGGASGYTF.

This chain uses TRBV5-6 with TRBJ1-1, with 7 bases that match TRBD1. The ends lost 0 bases at V and 10 bases at J; junction bases unmatched: 9. Germline V gene sequence: CDR1 SGHDT, CDR2 YYEEEE. CDR3 length: 14 amino acids. CDR3 DNA sequence: TGTGCCAGCAGCTTGGGTAGTACAGGGGAGAGAGCTTTCTTT. Translation: CASSLGSTGERAFF.

The chain is built from TRBV11-2 and TRBJ1-5; TRBD1 matches 7 bases. The J segment lost 4 bases and the V segment lost 4 bases, leaving 7 bases of the junction unmatched. The length of the CDR3 is 15 residues. Germline values: CDR1 SGHAT, CDR2 FQNNGV. CDR3 DNA sequence: TGTGCCAGCAGCTATACCGGGACAGTAAATCAGCCCCAGCATTTT. Translation: CASSYTGTVNQPQHF.

The chain's CDR3 is CASSPYQGNYGYTF. Here the CDR3 DNA reads TGTGCCAGCAGTCCTTATCAGGGGAACTATGGCTACACCTTC. V gene TRBV14 combines with J gene TRBJ1-2, with a possible D match to TRBD1 (6 bases). The germline V gene encodes CDR1 SGHDN and CDR2 FVKESK. The V end was cut by 6 bases, the J end by 2 bases, with 13 bases between. The CDR3 runs to 14 residues.

This clone was counted a few times. At one boundary the junction diverges from the germline segment, which might be a read error. The chain is built from TRBV6-1 and TRBJ1-6; possible D gene TRBD1, 6 bases. Germline assignment: CDR1 MNHNS and CDR2 SASEGT. The CDR3 sequence is 13 residues long. The CDR3 loop is CASREGGDSPLHF. DNA for the CDR3: TGTGCCAGCAGAGAAGGGGGAGATTCACCCCTCCACTTT.

The table lists this clone with a count of one. V usage is TRBV11-3 and J usage is TRBJ2-7; 7 positions match TRBD2. The CDR3 loop spans 12 amino acids. The V gene's germline CDR1 is SGHNT and CDR2 YENEEA. V lost 5 bases and J lost 7; bases outside the gene matches: 5. CDR3 loop: CASSPGLGEQYF. For the CDR3, the DNA is TGTGCCAGCAGCCCTGGACTAGGGGAGCAGTACTTC.

The CDR3 is CASRATGQIYEQYF. CDR3 DNA: TGTGCCAGCAGGGCAACCGGACAGATCTACGAGCAGTACTTC. The V call is TRBV7-9, the J call TRBJ2-7, with a tentative D call TRBD1 (6 bases). This CDR3 comprises 14 residues. V was cut by 6 bases and J by 3 bases, with 15 bases left in between. CDR1 and CDR2 from the germline V gene are SEHNR and FQNEAQ (reference sequence).

The chain recombines TRBV5-4 with TRBJ1-2; possibly TRBD1 for D (6 bases). The CDR3 is 16 amino acids. The V and J ends lost 4 bases and 6 bases respectively, with 22 bases between them. Germline CDR1 reads SGHNT; CDR2 reads YYREEE (reference sequence). The CDR3 here is CASSPSIGGGADGYTF. As DNA, the CDR3 is TGTGCCAGCAGCCCATCTATTGGCGGGGGCGCGGATGGCTACACCTTC.

The rearrangement joins TRBV18 to TRBJ1-1; D ambiguous. The CDR3 covers 16 residues. Trimming cost V 2 bases and J 1 base, with 14 bases left between them. The V gene's germline CDR1 is KGHSH and CDR2 LQKENI. The CDR3 here is CASSPTGGNSNTEAFF. In nucleotides, the CDR3 is TGTGCCAGCTCACCAACGGGCGGCAACTCGAACACTGAAGCTTTCTTT. The whole variable domain, remainder taken from reference TRBV18 and TRBJ1-1, is NAGVMQNPRHLVRRRGQEARLRCSPMKGHSHVYWYRQLPEEGLKFMVYLQKENIIDESGMPKERFSAEFPKEGPSILRIQQVVRGDSAAYFCASSPTGGNSNTEAFFGQGTRLTVV.